The 30 T cell receptor beta chains in this list originate from one sample, sequenced in a study of shared clonotypes between healthy human individuals. Produced via immunoSEQ multiplex PCR; TCRdb's table is partial and in-frame only. The data contain a few million clones, just under 95% of them seen just once; the ten biggest clones take up around 0.35%. The sample taken for sequencing was naive CD4+ T cells from PBMCs. The sample's subset: CD45RA+ positively selected. The receptors were sampled from a man in his late teens or twenties in good health. Some clones in this sample may be carry-over from other donors' samples.

This chain joins TRBV5-4 and TRBJ2-7; 9 positions match TRBD1. CDR1 is SGHNT and CDR2 is YYREEE in the germline V gene (reference sequence). V dropped 2 bases and J dropped 7; count of bases not matched to a gene: 10. The CDR3 totals 15 residues. CDR3 in amino acids: CASSLWTGDSGEQYF. CDR3 nucleotides: TGTGCCAGCAGCTTATGGACAGGGGATAGCGGTGAGCAGTACTTC.

The V gene is TRBV5-1, the J gene TRBJ1-1; the match to TRBD1 covers 8 bases. V shed 0 bases and J 6 bases; nucleotides not matched to a gene: 4. The germline gives CDR1 SGHRS, CDR2 YFSETQ. The CDR3 has 14 amino acids. CDR3 bases: TGCGCCAGCAGCTTGGCTCAGGGGGCTGCTGAAGCTTTCTTT. It translates to CASSLAQGAAEAFF.

The chain couples TRBV28 to TRBJ2-5; tentatively, D is TRBD2 (6 bases). The DNA matches TRBJ2-7 better at its end, which makes the J call doubtful. Germline CDR1 is MDHEN and CDR2 is SYDVKM. This CDR3 has 14 amino acids. CDR3 region: CASSGRRGSYEQYF. The CDR3 region has the DNA TGTGCCAGCAGTGGACGGCGGGGAAGCTACGAGCAGTACTTC.

Notes on this clone: Other DNA sequences in the same sample also yield this CDR3. This chain joins TRBV5-1 and TRBJ2-3; D unresolved. Germline CDR1 reads SGHRS; CDR2 reads YFSETQ. V lost 2 bases, J lost 1 base, and 5 bases lay in between. The CDR3 is 13 residues long. The chain's CDR3 is CASSFTGTDTQYF. In DNA, the CDR3 is TGCGCCAGCAGCTTTACCGGCACAGATACGCAGTATTTT.

The genes are TRBV15 and TRBJ2-1; D uncertain. Trimming shortened V by 1 base and J by 9 bases, and 13 bases separated the two germline ends. This CDR3 has 14 amino acids. Germline loops: CDR1 LNHNV, CDR2 YYDKDF (reference sequence). The DNA for the CDR3 is TGTGCCACCAGCAGAGGCTTAGATCTTGCTGAGCAGTTCTTC. It encodes CATSRGLDLAEQFF.

The chain recombines TRBV28 with TRBJ1-4, with D possibly matching TRBD1 (6 bases). Trimming left V 3 bases short and J 2 bases short, with 13 bases between. CDR3 length equals 16 residues. Germline V lookup: CDR1 MDHEN, CDR2 SYDVKM. This CDR3 reads CASSFTGGSTNEKLFF. The CDR3 DNA sequence: TGTGCCAGCAGTTTCACTGGGGGCAGTACTAATGAAAAACTGTTTTTT.

The rearrangement links TRBV6-1 to TRBJ1-2, with TRBD1 matching 9 bases. The junction had 4 bases not matched to a gene; V was cut back by 4 bases and J by 4 bases. The germline CDR1 and CDR2 sequences are MNHNS and SASEGT. This CDR3 region has 14 residues. CDR3 in amino acids: CASSGPQGAYGYTF. The CDR3 nucleotides read TGTGCCAGCAGTGGTCCACAGGGGGCCTATGGCTACACCTTC.

This clone was picked up one time. The gene calls are TRBV9 and TRBJ1-4; 7 bases are a match to TRBD1. Germline V gene lookup returns CDR1 SGDLS and CDR2 YYNGEE. There are 13 residues in the CDR3. V was clipped by 3 bases and J by 7 bases; unmatched bases: 3. This chain's CDR3 is CASSAGDSEKLFF. The CDR3 DNA follows: TGTGCCAGCAGCGCCGGGGACAGTGAAAAACTGTTTTTT.

The rearrangement links TRBV30 to TRBJ2-5, with D possibly TRBD2 on 5 matching bases. CDR3 length equals 13 residues. The germline V gene has CDR1 GTSNPN and CDR2 SVGIG (reference sequence). CDR3 residues: CAVRSSGKETQYF. In DNA, the CDR3 is TGTGCTGTCAGGTCATCGGGGAAAGAGACCCAGTACTTC.

The chain recombines TRBV27 with TRBJ2-3, with D perhaps TRBD1 (6 bases). Between the trimmed V and J ends, which lost 6 bases and 5 bases, there was a span of 18 bases. CDR1 MNHEY and CDR2 SMNVEV come from the germline V gene (reference sequence). The CDR3 consists of 15 residues. The CDR3 sequence: CASRGGWAVGDTQYF. As DNA, the CDR3 is TGTGCCAGCAGAGGGGGTTGGGCCGTTGGAGATACGCAGTATTTT.

The J gene is TRBJ1-1, the V gene TRBV29-1; D unclear. This CDR3 has 15 residues. The germline gives CDR1 SQVTM, CDR2 ANQGSEA. Trimming cost V 4 bases and J 11 bases, with 26 bases left between them. The CDR3 sequence: CSVGWKNLAQTGAFF. CDR3 bases: TGCAGCGTTGGTTGGAAGAATTTGGCCCAAACGGGTGCTTTCTTT. Drawing the rest from reference TRBV29-1 and TRBJ1-1, the complete variable domain is SAVISQKPSRDICQRGTSLTIQCQVDSQVTMMFWYRQQPGQSLTLIATANQGSEATYESGFVIDKFPISRPNLTFSTLTVSNMSPEDSSIYLCSVGWKNLAQTGAFFGQGTRLTVV.

V is TRBV7-9 and J is TRBJ1-4; D gene ambiguous. This CDR3 spans 15 amino acids. The germline CDR1 and CDR2 sequences are SEHNR and FQNEAQ (reference sequence). Trimming took off 5 bases at V and 3 bases at J, with 13 bases between the two ends. The CDR3 loop reads CASSRNGFANEKLFF. The CDR3 DNA follows: TGTGCCAGCAGCCGCAACGGATTCGCTAATGAAAAACTGTTTTTT.

On this clone itself: Other DNA sequences within the sample encode an identical CDR3. The DNA of the CDR3 is TGTGCCAGCAGCCTGGGACCCCCCGATTACAATGAGCAGTTCTTC. Translating gives CASSLGPPDYNEQFF. This rearrangement joins TRBV7-3 to TRBJ2-1; D might be TRBD1 or TRBD2, each matching 5 bases. Trimming removed 5 bases from V and 4 bases from J, with 15 bases in between. Germline loops: CDR1 SGHTA, CDR2 FQGTGA. The CDR3 totals 15 residues.

This clone was seen a single time. The CDR3 here is CAISATSGSNNEQFF. As DNA, the CDR3 is TGTGCCATCAGCGCCACTAGCGGGAGTAACAATGAGCAGTTCTTC. This chain links TRBV10-3 with TRBJ2-1, with 11 bases matching TRBD2. The CDR3 runs to 15 residues. V lost 6 bases and J lost 5; bases outside the gene matches: 6. CDR1 and CDR2 (germline): ENHRY, SYGVKD.

The rearrangement links TRBV7-8 to TRBJ2-5, with D possibly matching TRBD2 (6 bases). This CDR3 has 14 amino acids. Per the germline V gene, CDR1 is SGHVS and CDR2 is FQNEAQ. Trimming removed 5 bases from V and 4 bases from J, with 14 bases in between. CDR3 residues: CASSSTSRGETQYF. The DNA for the CDR3 is TGTGCCAGCAGCAGTACTAGCCGGGGAGAGACCCAGTACTTC. Drawing the rest from reference TRBV7-8 and TRBJ2-5, the complete variable domain is GAGVSQSPRYKVAKRGQDVALRCDPISGHVSLFWYQQALGQGPEFLTYFQNEAQLDKSGLPSDRFFAERPEGSVSTLKIQRTQQEDSAVYLCASSSTSRGETQYFGPGTRLLVL.

This chain links TRBV29-1 with TRBJ2-7; 9 positions match TRBD2. The CDR3 runs to 14 residues. Per germline, CDR1 SQVTM and CDR2 ANQGSEA. Unmatched junction bases numbered 11, after V lost 6 bases and J lost 5 bases. The CDR3 sequence is CSVRGLALHHEQYF. The CDR3 region has the DNA TGCAGCGTAAGGGGACTAGCTCTCCACCACGAGCAGTACTTC.

The chain employs TRBV19 and TRBJ2-7, with TRBD2 as a possible D gene (5 bases). The CDR3 covers 14 residues. With 1 base removed from V and 6 bases from J, the gap between germline ends came to 13 bases. CDR1 is LNHDA and CDR2 is SQIVND in the germline V gene (reference sequence). CDR3 loop: CASSIGQRGSEQYF. The CDR3 DNA is TGTGCCAGTAGTATAGGACAACGGGGTAGCGAGCAGTACTTC.

In the case of this clone: This specimen includes other DNA sequences encoding the same CDR3. This chain links TRBV5-6 with TRBJ1-2; possibly TRBD1 for D (5 bases). Deletions cut 0 bases from V and 2 bases from J, with 8 bases between. Germline V CDR1 and CDR2: SGHDT, YYEEEE. There are 14 residues in the CDR3. The CDR3 DNA reads TGTGCCAGCAGCTTGGTCTCAGGGAACTATGGCTACACCTTC. Amino acid sequence: CASSLVSGNYGYTF.

The rearrangement uses TRBV5-1 and TRBJ2-1; the match to TRBD1 covers 10 bases. This CDR3 is built from 16 residues. V was clipped by 1 base and J by 7 bases; unmatched bases: 8. The germline CDR1 and CDR2 sequences are SGHRS and YFSETQ. In nucleotides, the CDR3 is TGCGCCAGCAGCTTGCGTGGACAGGGGGTTTTGAATGAGCAGTTCTTC. Translating it yields CASSLRGQGVLNEQFF.

Remarks on this clone: Other DNA sequences in the sample encode the same CDR3. CDR3 in DNA: TGTGCCAGCACCTCAGGGAGCACAGATACGCAGTATTTT. Translated, it gives CASTSGSTDTQYF. This chain connects TRBV28 to TRBJ2-3; weak D call: TRBD1 (5 bases). Germline lookup yields CDR1 MDHEN and CDR2 SYDVKM. Trimming left V 7 bases short and J 0 bases short, with 8 bases between. The CDR3 has 13 residues.

The rearrangement joins TRBV28 to TRBJ2-3; the D is unclear. With 4 bases removed from V and 2 bases from J, the gap between germline ends came to 10 bases. The CDR3 covers 14 residues. Germline CDR1 reads MDHEN; CDR2 reads SYDVKM. The chain's CDR3 is CASSSLGFTDTQYF. The CDR3 bases are TGTGCCAGCAGTTCATTGGGTTTCACAGATACGCAGTATTTT.

This sequence joins TRBV27 and TRBJ1-1; 12 bases agree with TRBD1. V shed 8 bases, J shed 1 base, and the junction held 14 bases outside the gene matches. The CDR3 has 18 amino acids. The germline CDR1 and CDR2 sequences are MNHEY and SMNVEV (reference sequence). This chain's CDR3 is CASGRYGGQGAGNTEAFF. Here the CDR3 DNA reads TGTGCCAGCGGGAGGTACGGGGGACAGGGGGCTGGGAACACTGAAGCTTTCTTT.

The rearrangement uses TRBV7-9 and TRBJ1-5; D is perhaps TRBD1 (5 bases). V lost 5 bases, J lost 4 bases, and 9 bases lay in between. This CDR3 has 13 amino acids. The germline gives CDR1 SEHNR, CDR2 FQNEAQ (reference sequence). CDR3 in DNA: TGTGCCAGCAGCGTTCAGGGTAATCAGCCCCAGCATTTT. Amino acids: CASSVQGNQPQHF.

The chain carries TRBV29-1 and TRBJ2-7; the match to TRBD1 covers 9 bases. This CDR3 has 13 amino acids. Germline values: CDR1 SQVTM, CDR2 ANQGSEA. V shed 2 bases and J 6 bases; nucleotides not matched to a gene: 5. CDR3 coding DNA: TGCAGCGTTGAACCGGGACAGGGCGGCGAGCAGTACTTC. This encodes CSVEPGQGGEQYF.

The CDR3 nucleotides are TGTGCCAGCAGCTTCGACGGGCCAAATGAGCAGTTCTTC. This codes for CASSFDGPNEQFF. The chain links TRBV11-2 to TRBJ2-1; D is unclear. Germline V gene data show CDR1 as SGHAT and CDR2 as FQNNGV. Trimming removed 3 bases from V and 7 bases from J, with 10 bases in between. The CDR3 runs 13 residues. Using reference TRBV11-2 and TRBJ2-1 for the parts outside the CDR3, the full variable domain is EAGVAQSPRYKIIEKRQSVAFWCNPISGHATLYWYQQILGQGPKLLIQFQNNGVVDDSQLPKDRFSAERLKGVDSTLKIQPAKLEDSAVYLCASSFDGPNEQFFGPGTRLTVL.

This chain uses TRBV5-8 with TRBJ2-7; 7 nucleotides line up with TRBD1. CDR3 size: 15 residues. Per germline, CDR1 SGHTS and CDR2 YDEGEE. Losses at the gene ends were 4 bases for V and 0 bases for J; bases not matched to a gene: 7. The CDR3 spells CASSRGTDVSYEQYF. The CDR3 DNA is TGTGCCAGCAGCCGAGGGACAGATGTCTCCTACGAGCAGTACTTC.

The chain carries TRBV19 and TRBJ2-3; maybe TRBD2 (6 bases). This CDR3 spans 15 amino acids. V shed 5 bases and J shed 0 bases, with 12 bases lying between them. CDR1 is LNHDA and CDR2 is SQIVND in the germline V gene (reference sequence). CDR3 nucleotides: TGTGCCAGTAGTTCGGTGGCGGGGAGCACAGATACGCAGTATTTT. It codes for CASSSVAGSTDTQYF.

The rearrangement uses TRBV7-2 and TRBJ2-1; no clear D. Germline V CDR1 and CDR2: SGHTA, FQGNSA. This CDR3 spans 12 amino acids. Trimming stripped 1 base from V and 6 bases from J, with 4 bases between. The CDR3 loop reads CASSLVSNEQFF. The DNA for the CDR3 is TGTGCCAGCAGCTTAGTAAGCAATGAGCAGTTCTTC. Filled out from reference TRBV7-2 and TRBJ2-1, the complete variable domain reads GAGVSQSPSNKVTEKGKDVELRCDPISGHTALYWYRQSLGQGLEFLIYFQGNSAPDKSGLPSDRFSAERTGGSVSTLTIQRTQQEDSAVYLCASSLVSNEQFFGPGTRLTVL.

V gene TRBV5-4 combines with J gene TRBJ1-6, with D uncertain. The V and J ends lost 2 bases and 10 bases respectively, with 7 bases between them. Germline values: CDR1 SGHNT, CDR2 YYREEE (reference sequence). The CDR3 is 12 amino acids. In DNA, the CDR3 is TGTGCCAGCAGCTTAGGTGGCTCACCCCTCCACTTT. Translating gives CASSLGGSPLHF.

This clone was seen only a few times. CDR3: CAISESTSWFF. CDR3 nucleotide sequence: TGTGCCATCAGTGAGTCGACGAGTTGGTTCTTC. The chain combines TRBV10-3 with TRBJ2-1; no clear D. The germline V gene has CDR1 ENHRY and CDR2 SYGVKD. This CDR3 is built from 11 residues. The V gene lost 0 bases and the J gene lost 15 bases, with 9 bases spanning the gap.